This TCR beta chain derives from a study of CD4 T cells in relation to SARS-CoV-2 and coronaviruses. Study-wide results and caveats: In roughly 60% of donors, memory CD4+ clonotypes crossrecognized SARS-CoV-2 and at least one common cold coronavirus spike. Crossreactive clones expanded significantly less to SARS-CoV-2 than monoreactive clones. No donor gave both pre-pandemic and post-infection samples.

Remarks on this clone: The antigen is unknown.

Unexposed donor CD4+ T cells date from 2011-2018, before the COVID-19 pandemic. The cells were cultured for approximately 10 days before CD4+ T cells were isolated. Testing used SARS-CoV-2 S/N and four cold-coronavirus spikes on unexposed-donor CD4+ T cells, cells permitting. This CDR3 region has 15 residues. The germline gives CDR1 LGHDT, CDR2 YNNKEL (reference sequence). The V and J ends lost 2 bases and 6 bases respectively, with 14 bases between them. Using immunoSEQ multiplex PCR, the repertoire was profiled, and TCRdb retains in-frame clones only, with some absent. Of tens of thousands of clones listed, about 70% are singletons.

The chain is built from TRBV3-1 (or the pseudogene TRBV3-2) and TRBJ2-1; TRBD1 or TRBD2 may be the D gene (5 bases each). This clonotype originated in a human donor in good health. Sequences were obtained from CD4+ T cells from PBMCs, cultured in vitro. CDR3 DNA: TGTGCCAGCAGCCAACCAACCGGGACCGTCAATGAGCAGTTCTTC. As protein: CASSQPTGTVNEQFF.